This T cell receptor (beta chain) emerged from a study of cytomegalovirus exposure and HLA in healthy donors (TCRdb year 2017). For the wider study: The 700 or so repertoires of the first cohort and the 95 to 150 validation repertoires were produced on the same platform, according to a later analysis. In addition to the first cohort of roughly 670 subjects, a separate validation cohort of some 120 different subjects was used. To predict cytomegalovirus infection status, the study brought together high-throughput TCR immunosequencing, statistical association of individual TCRs with disease status, and machine learning. The study was designed to test whether signatures of past pathogen exposure could be identified by cataloging public T cell receptors.

Receptor amplification or capture employed the immunoSEQ multiplex PCR assay. Turning to the authors' computational methods: To diagnose cytomegalovirus status from the catalog of TCR beta chain sequences, a statistical classification framework was built. Imported from immuneACCESS, the table was reduced by TCRdb to in-frame sequences with V and J called. These copies leave out some clones; in studies compared against another copy, an unresolved V gene accounts for under half, and the cause of the remainder is not known. V and J calls and clone size are given by that table; D and trimming were obtained from the DNA. The sample data list 120,000 or so clones, and more than 70% of these were observed just once. The leading ten clones occupy 1.4% of the sample. Details on this clone: What this receptor recognizes is not known. Base qualities are not recorded, but no much larger clone differs from it by a single base.

The full study reports these points: Cytomegalovirus status was reported to be diagnosed by the classifier with high specificity and sensitivity in both the original and validation cohorts. Most TCR sequences were observed very rarely across donors, whereas some public TCRs were present in many individuals. In vitro tests confirmed that a few of the cytomegalovirus-associated TCR beta chains recognize cytomegalovirus antigens. The authors suggested that the approach could potentially be extended to other disease states and immunological phenotypes. All 110 or so repertoires were used to score co-occurrence in the validation cohort in a later analysis, because that analysis had no HLA typing for the cohort. Of the cluster scores, approximately 95% were above 0 in a later analysis, which found that TCRs clustered in the first cohort also tended to co-occur in the 120 validation repertoires. The study listed 164 TCR beta chains as associated with cytomegalovirus.

The germline V gene encodes CDR1 MNHEY and CDR2 SMNVEV (reference sequence). V is cut back by 6 bases and J by 7 bases, with 8 bases in the junction unmatched. Taken from cysteine to phenylalanine, the CDR3 has 14 residues. Just CDR3 DNA is preserved here, 42 bases in frame from base 1. Separate from the approximately 730-subject first cohort, the validation cohort of some 130 subjects was the group to which the donors belonged. Input material: PBMCs. The chain links TRBV27 with TRBJ1-4; TRBD1 matches 7 bases in the middle. This TCR was recovered from a man younger than 40 in good health and CMV-seronegative. In nucleotide form, the sequence is TGTGCCAGCAGCCAGACAGGGCCCCGTGAAAAACTGTTTTTT. Its protein is CASSQTGPREKLFF. Extended through the reference TRBV27 and TRBJ1-4 proteins, this CDR3 yields the full variable domain: EAQVTQNPRYLITVTGKKLTVTCSQNMNHEYMSWYRQDPGLGLRQIYYSMNVEVTDKGDVPEGYKVSRKEKRNFPLILESPSPNQTSLYFCASSQTGPREKLFFGSGTQLSVL.